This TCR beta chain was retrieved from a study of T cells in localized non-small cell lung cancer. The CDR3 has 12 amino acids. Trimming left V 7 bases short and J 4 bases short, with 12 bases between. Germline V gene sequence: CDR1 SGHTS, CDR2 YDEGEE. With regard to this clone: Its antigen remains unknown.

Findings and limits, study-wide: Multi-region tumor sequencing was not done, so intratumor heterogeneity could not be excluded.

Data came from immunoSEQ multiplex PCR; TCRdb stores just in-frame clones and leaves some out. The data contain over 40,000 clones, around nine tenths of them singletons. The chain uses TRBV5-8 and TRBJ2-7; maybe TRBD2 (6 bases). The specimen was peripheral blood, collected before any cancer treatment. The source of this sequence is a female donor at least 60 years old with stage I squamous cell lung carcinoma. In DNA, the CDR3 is TGTGCCAGCCGGCGGGGTGGTTACGAGCAGTACTTC. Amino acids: CASRRGGYEQYF.